The TCR beta chain described here comes from a study of blood T cell repertoires in COVID-19. As for the study in general: Nucleic acid was either cDNA or gDNA, and it came from T cells, B-cell-depleted T cells, or PBMCs.

The V gene's germline CDR1 is GTSNPN and CDR2 SVGIG (reference sequence). The CDR3 length is 15 residues. With 4 bases removed from V and 2 bases from J, the gap between germline ends came to 15 bases. As handled by the study authors: Nucleated cell number was recorded as an estimate derived from reference gene primer amplification. Method: immunoSEQ multiplex PCR; TCRdb's copy keeps in-frame clones and lacks some. V and J calls plus clone size are reproduced from that table; the DNA served to infer D and trimming. Altogether approximately 190,000 clones are present, 80% to 90% being singletons, with the ten largest covering around 19%.

The chain links TRBV30 to TRBJ1-5, with a weak D call TRBD1 (5 bases). The receptor was derived from a human donor in a cohort sampled during active COVID-19. The sequenced sample was peripheral blood. CDR3 residues: CAWTPGGVGNQPQHF. The CDR3 region has the DNA TGTGCCTGGACACCGGGAGGGGTAGGCAATCAGCCCCAGCATTTT.